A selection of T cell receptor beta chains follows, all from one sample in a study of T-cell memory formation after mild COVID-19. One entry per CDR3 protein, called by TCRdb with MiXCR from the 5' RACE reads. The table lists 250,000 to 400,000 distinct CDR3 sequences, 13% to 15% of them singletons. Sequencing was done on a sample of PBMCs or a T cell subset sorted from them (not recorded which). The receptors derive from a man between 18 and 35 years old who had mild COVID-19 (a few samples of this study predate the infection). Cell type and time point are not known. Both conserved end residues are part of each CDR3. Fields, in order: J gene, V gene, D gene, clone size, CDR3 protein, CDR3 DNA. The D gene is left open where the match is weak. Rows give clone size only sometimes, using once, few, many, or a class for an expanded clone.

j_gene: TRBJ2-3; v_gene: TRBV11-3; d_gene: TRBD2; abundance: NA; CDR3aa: CASSGGRGTDTQYF; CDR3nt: TGTGCCAGCAGCGGGGGGAGGGGCACAGATACGCAGTATTTT
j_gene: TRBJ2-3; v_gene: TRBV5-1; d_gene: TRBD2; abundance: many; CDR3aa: CASSSRLSGGVTDTQYF; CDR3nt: TGCGCCAGCAGCTCTCGACTTAGCGGGGGGGTTACAGATACGCAGTATTTT
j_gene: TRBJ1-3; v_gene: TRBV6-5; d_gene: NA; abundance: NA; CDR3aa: CASSYALEGSGNTIYF; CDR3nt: TGTGCCAGCAGTTATGCCCTCGAGGGGTCCGGAAACACCATATATTTT
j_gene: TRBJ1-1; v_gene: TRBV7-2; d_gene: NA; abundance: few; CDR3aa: CASSLTQGATEAFF; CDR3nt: TGTGCCAGCAGCTTAACACAGGGAGCCACTGAAGCTTTCTTT
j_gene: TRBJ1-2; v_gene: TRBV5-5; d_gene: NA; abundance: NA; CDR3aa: CASSLSLIGSYGYTF; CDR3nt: TGTGCCAGCAGCTTGTCCCTGATAGGGAGCTATGGCTACACCTTC
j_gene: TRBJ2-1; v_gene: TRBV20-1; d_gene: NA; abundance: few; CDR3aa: CSARDFAGETYNEQFF; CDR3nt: TGCAGTGCTAGAGATTTCGCCGGGGAGACCTACAATGAGCAGTTCTTC
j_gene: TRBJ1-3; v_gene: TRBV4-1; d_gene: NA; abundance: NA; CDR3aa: CASSRGSAGNTIYF; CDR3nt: TGCGCCAGCAGCCGGGGCTCAGCTGGAAACACCATATATTTT
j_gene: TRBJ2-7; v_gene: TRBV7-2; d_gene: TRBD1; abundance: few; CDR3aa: CASSSPDREFSYEQYF; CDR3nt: TGTGCCAGCAGCTCCCCGGACAGGGAATTTTCCTACGAGCAGTACTTC
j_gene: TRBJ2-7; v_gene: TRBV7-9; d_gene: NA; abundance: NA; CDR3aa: CASSLGLHYEQYF; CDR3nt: TGTGCCAGCAGCTTAGGACTGCACTACGAGCAGTACTTC
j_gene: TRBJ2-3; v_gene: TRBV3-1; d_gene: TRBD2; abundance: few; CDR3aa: CASSRLAGGPSTQYF; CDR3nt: TGTGCCAGCAGCCGTCTAGCGGGGGGGCCCAGTACGCAGTATTTT
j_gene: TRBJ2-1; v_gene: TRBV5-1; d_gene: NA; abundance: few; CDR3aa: CASSSARPPYNEQFF; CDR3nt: TGCGCCAGCAGCTCTGCCCGACCCCCCTACAATGAGCAGTTCTTC
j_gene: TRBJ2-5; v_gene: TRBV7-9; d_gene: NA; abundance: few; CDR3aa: CASSPGVRETQYF; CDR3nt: TGTGCCAGCAGCCCAGGGGTCCGGGAGACCCAGTACTTC
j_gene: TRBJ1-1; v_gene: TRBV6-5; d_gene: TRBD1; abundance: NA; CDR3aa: CASTGTGGNTEAFF; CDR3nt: TGTGCCAGCACCGGGACAGGGGGCAACACTGAAGCTTTCTTT
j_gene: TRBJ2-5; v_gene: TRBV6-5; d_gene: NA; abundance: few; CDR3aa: CASSYAGQQETQYF; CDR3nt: TGTGCCAGCAGTTACGCCGGACAGCAAGAGACCCAGTACTTC
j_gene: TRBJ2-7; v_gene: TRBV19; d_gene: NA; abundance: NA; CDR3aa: CASSIRSWEEQYF; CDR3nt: TGTGCCAGTAGCATCAGATCATGGGAGGAGCAGTACTTC
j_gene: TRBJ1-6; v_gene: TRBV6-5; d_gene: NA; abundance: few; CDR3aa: CASRGPSSYNSPLHF; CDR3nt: TGTGCCAGCAGGGGTCCGAGCTCCTATAATTCACCCCTCCACTTT
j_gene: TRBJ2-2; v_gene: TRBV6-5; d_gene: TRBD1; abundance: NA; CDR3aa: CASSPGQGASGTGELFF; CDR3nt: TGTGCCAGCAGTCCCGGACAGGGGGCTTCAGGAACCGGGGAGCTGTTTTTT
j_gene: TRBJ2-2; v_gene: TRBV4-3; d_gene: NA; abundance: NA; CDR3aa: CASSQNRAGGDTGELFF; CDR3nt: TGCGCCAGCAGCCAGAACAGGGCCGGAGGGGACACCGGGGAGCTGTTTTTT
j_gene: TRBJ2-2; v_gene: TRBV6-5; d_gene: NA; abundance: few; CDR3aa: CASSYDGGELFF; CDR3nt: TGTGCCAGCAGTTACGATGGCGGGGAGCTGTTTTTT
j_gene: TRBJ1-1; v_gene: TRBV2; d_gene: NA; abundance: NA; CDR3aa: CASRMDALPEAFF; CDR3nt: TGTGCCAGCAGGATGGACGCTCTCCCTGAAGCTTTCTTT
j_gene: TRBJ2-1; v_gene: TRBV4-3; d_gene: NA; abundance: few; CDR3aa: CASSYGRSYNEQFF; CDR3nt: TGCGCCAGCAGCTATGGGAGATCCTACAATGAGCAGTTCTTC
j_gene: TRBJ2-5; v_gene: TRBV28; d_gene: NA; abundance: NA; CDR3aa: CASSLPTPGGPETQYF; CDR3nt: TGTGCCAGCAGTCTACCAACTCCCGGGGGTCCAGAGACCCAGTACTTC
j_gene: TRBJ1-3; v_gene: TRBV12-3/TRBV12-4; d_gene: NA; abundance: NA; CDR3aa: CASSLAARNTIYF; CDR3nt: TGTGCCAGCAGTTTGGCCGCCCGGAACACCATATATTTT
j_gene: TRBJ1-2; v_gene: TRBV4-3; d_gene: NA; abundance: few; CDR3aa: CASSRGIGYGYTF; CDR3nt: TGCGCCAGCAGCCGGGGCATCGGATATGGCTACACCTTC
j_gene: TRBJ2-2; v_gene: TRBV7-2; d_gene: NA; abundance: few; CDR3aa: CASSLALRIGELFF; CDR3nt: TGTGCCAGCAGCTTAGCACTCAGGATCGGGGAGCTGTTTTTT
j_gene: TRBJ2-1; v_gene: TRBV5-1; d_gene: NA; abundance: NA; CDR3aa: CASSLGSTGGNEQFF; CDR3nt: TGCGCCAGCAGCTTGGGATCCACAGGAGGAAATGAGCAGTTCTTC
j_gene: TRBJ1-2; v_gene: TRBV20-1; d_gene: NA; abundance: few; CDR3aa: CSARDRGNYGYTF; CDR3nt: TGCAGTGCTAGAGATCGGGGTAACTATGGCTACACCTTC